This T cell receptor beta chain was identified in a study of molecular identifiers for immune sequencing clone quantification. Notes on this clonotype: Sequence at one end of the junction differs from germline and may be a read error.

Bulk TCR libraries used previously described methods and listed TCR primers. TCRdb re-derived calls from the PCR reads in MiXCR, one entry per CDR3 protein. This sample carries over 300,000 distinct CDR3 sequences, roughly a quarter of them seen once, and the ten largest clones take about 0.7%. Naive CD8 library inputs spanned 20,000 to 1,000,000 sorted cells and 10%, 30% or 50% RNA. A CD8+CD4-CCR7+CD45RA+ phenotype served as the sorting definition for naive CD8 T cells. Source material: naive CD8+ T cells from blood, with Jurkat cell RNA spiked in. Specified subset: FACS-sorted CD8+CD4-CCR7+CD45RA+ naive T cells. This receptor was identified in a human donor in good health. Some libraries in this study had Jurkat cell RNA spiked in.

CDR3 region: CASNPGSGTNVLTF. CDR3 nucleotide sequence: TGTGCCAGTAATCCGGGATCTGGGACCAACGTCCTGACTTTC. This sequence joins TRBV19 and TRBJ2-6, with D maybe TRBD2 (5 bases). CDR1 and CDR2 (germline): LNHDA, SQIVND (reference sequence). CDR3 length equals 14 residues.